A single sample is the source of the 3 T cell receptor beta chains below, sequenced in a study of beta chain features in type 1 diabetes. TCRB transcripts that were expressed got sequenced, as all of the isolated RNA had been reverse transcribed. Sequencing was performed with immunoSEQ multiplex PCR; in TCRdb, only in-frame clones are kept and a portion is missing. The top ten clones hold about 0.086% of a sample with about 620,000 clones, roughly 16% of them seen once. Sequenced: naive CD4+ T cells from blood. These receptors all come from a young man in good health.

The chain carries TRBV9 and TRBJ2-2, with 11 bases identical to TRBD1. The V segment lost 4 bases and the J segment 4 bases; nucleotides outside the gene matches: 3. The CDR3 has 15 amino acids. The germline gives CDR1 SGDLS, CDR2 YYNGEE. The CDR3 sequence: CASSPDRGLTGELFF. The CDR3 DNA reads as TGTGCCAGCAGCCCGGACAGGGGGCTCACCGGGGAGCTGTTTTTT. Filled out from reference TRBV9 and TRBJ2-2, the complete variable domain reads DSGVTQTPKHLITATGQRVTLRCSPRSGDLSVYWYQQSLDQGLQFLIQYYNGEERAKGNILERFSAQQFPDLHSELNLSSLELGDSALYFCASSPDRGLTGELFFGEGSRLTVL.

The chain recombines TRBV10-2 with TRBJ1-2, with a possible D match to TRBD1 (6 bases). The V end lost 4 bases, the J end lost 6 bases, and 24 bases lay between the germline ends. The CDR3 length is 17 residues. Germline V CDR1 and CDR2: WSHSY, SAAADI. DNA of the CDR3: TGCGCCAGCAGTGTCTGGCAGGGGTCGCCCGTTGAGAATGGCTACACCTTC. It codes for CASSVWQGSPVENGYTF.

The chain has TRBV28 and TRBJ1-4, with D perhaps matching TRBD1 (5 bases). Germline CDR1 is MDHEN and CDR2 is SYDVKM. This CDR3 is built from 14 residues. V lost 2 bases and J lost 6, with 10 bases in between. CDR3 coding DNA: TGTGCCAGCAGTTTAGGGACGCGTCATGAAAAACTGTTTTTT. This sequence encodes CASSLGTRHEKLFF.